This T cell receptor beta chain was sequenced for a study of blood T cell repertoires in COVID-19. In the study overall: Some COVID-19 samples were acute and others convalescent; all came from the United States, Italy and Spain. Sources were T cells, B-cell-depleted T cells, or PBMCs; the material itself was cDNA or gDNA.

Germline V gene lookup returns CDR1 LNHNV and CDR2 YYDKDF (reference sequence). This CDR3 is built from 16 residues. V was clipped by 7 bases and J by 0 bases; unmatched bases: 6. Authors' analysis steps: How many nucleated cells were present was estimated from reference gene primer amplification. Sequenced by immunoSEQ multiplex PCR; TCRdb stores in-frame clones only, minus some. That table supplies the V and J calls and clone size; D and trimming were determined from the DNA. The sample includes about 260,000 clones, roughly 86% of them seen just once. The receptor comes from a middle-aged man who had recovered from COVID-19. J is TRBJ2-6 and V is TRBV15; 7 nucleotides match TRBD1. The sequencing sample was made of peripheral blood. As DNA, the CDR3 is TGTGCCACCAAGGACAGGCGGTCCTCTGGGGCCAACGTCCTGACTTTC. It is translated as CATKDRRSSGANVLTF.